This is a list of T cell receptor beta chains from one sample in a study of long-term antiretroviral therapy in people with HIV. The repertoire was sequenced with immunoSEQ multiplex PCR; TCRdb's copy has only in-frame clones and lacks some. This table has 35,000 or so clones, 75% to 90% appearing once. Source: unsorted PBMCs, taken 2.2 years after starting antiretroviral therapy. These receptor sequences come from a man younger than 35 with HIV. Both conserved end residues are part of each CDR3. D genes are given only for firm matches. Clone size appears in some rows only: once, few, many, or a class for an expanded clone.

abundance,v_gene,j_gene,d_gene,CDR3aa,CDR3nt
-,TRBV23-1,TRBJ1-5,-,CASSQIRQNNQPQHF,TGCGCCAGCAGTCAAATACGGCAGAACAATCAGCCCCAGCATTTT
few,TRBV2,TRBJ1-5,-,CASSDTAMNQPQHF,TGTGCCAGCAGTGACACTGCTATGAATCAGCCCCAGCATTTT
-,TRBV10-3,TRBJ1-1,TRBD1,CAAQGSNTEAFF,TGTGCCGCACAGGGGTCGAACACTGAAGCTTTCTTT
once,TRBV7-8,TRBJ1-1,-,CASRRGGTFNTEAFF,TGTGCCAGCAGGCGGGGCGGGACTTTCAACACTGAAGCTTTCTTT
-,TRBV11-3,TRBJ2-5,-,CASSPRAAEGEETQYF,TGTGCCAGCAGCCCCCGGGCGGCGGAGGGGGAGGAGACCCAGTACTTC
-,TRBV9,TRBJ2-1,-,CASSPWLKTNNEQFF,TGTGCCAGCAGCCCGTGGCTCAAAACGAACAATGAGCAGTTCTTC
once,TRBV6-4,TRBJ2-2,-,CASSDGAGELFF,TGTGCCAGCAGTGACGGGGCCGGGGAGCTGTTTTTT
once,TRBV21-1,TRBJ1-5,-,CASSNLGTTPLNQPQHF,TGTGCCAGCAGCAACTTGGGTACAACCCCCCTTAATCAGCCCCAGCATTTT
-,TRBV28,TRBJ2-3,-,CASSLEPGAGTDTQYF,TGTGCCAGCAGTTTGGAGCCGGGGGCCGGAACAGATACGCAGTATTTT
-,TRBV7-3,TRBJ2-7,-,CASSKDGSWSEQYF,TGTGCCAGCAGCAAAGACGGGTCCTGGTCCGAGCAGTACTTC
-,TRBV5-8,TRBJ1-5,-,CASSLQEAQPQHF,TGTGCCAGCAGCTTGCAAGAAGCTCAGCCCCAGCATTTT
-,TRBV27,TRBJ2-2,TRBD1,CASSTQGAPTGELFF,TGTGCCAGCAGTACCCAGGGGGCGCCCACCGGGGAGCTGTTTTTT
-,TRBV2,TRBJ1-2,-,CASSEGLGPNYGYTF,TGTGCCAGCAGTGAAGGTCTGGGACCTAACTATGGCTACACCTTC
-,TRBV4-1,TRBJ1-1,TRBD1,CASGDRANTEAFF,TGCGCCAGCGGAGACAGGGCTAACACTGAAGCTTTCTTT
medium-sized,TRBV7-9,TRBJ1-2,-,CASSLEGAGFFGYTF,TGTGCCAGCAGCTTAGAAGGGGCAGGGTTTTTTGGCTACACCTTC
once,TRBV25-1,TRBJ1-1,-,CASSWGVGTEAFF,TGTGCCAGCAGTTGGGGTGTGGGAACTGAAGCTTTCTTT